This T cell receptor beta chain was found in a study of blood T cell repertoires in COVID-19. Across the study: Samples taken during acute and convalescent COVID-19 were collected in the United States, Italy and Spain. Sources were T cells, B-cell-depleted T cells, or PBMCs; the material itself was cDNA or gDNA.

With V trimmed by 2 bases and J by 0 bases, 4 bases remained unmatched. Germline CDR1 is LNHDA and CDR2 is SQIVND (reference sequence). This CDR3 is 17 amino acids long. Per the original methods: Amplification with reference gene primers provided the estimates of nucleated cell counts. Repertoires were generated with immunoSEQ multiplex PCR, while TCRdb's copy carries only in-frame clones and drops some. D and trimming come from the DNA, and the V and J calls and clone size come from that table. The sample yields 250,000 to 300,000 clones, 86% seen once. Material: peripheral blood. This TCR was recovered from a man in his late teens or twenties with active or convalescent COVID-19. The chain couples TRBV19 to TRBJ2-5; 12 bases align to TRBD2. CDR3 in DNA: TGTGCCAGTAGTATACGGACTAGCGGGAAGTACCAAGAGACCCAGTACTTC. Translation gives CASSIRTSGKYQETQYF.